Ten or more counts support the clone carrying this TCR beta chain. In TCRdb, the 5' RACE reads were re-called with MiXCR into one record per CDR3 protein. Among about 560,000 distinct CDR3 sequences listed, roughly 22% were seen once. The data are from a study of T-cell memory formation after mild COVID-19. The CDR3 covers 13 residues. With 4 bases removed from V and 0 bases from J, the gap between germline ends came to 8 bases. Per the germline V gene, CDR1 is SGHRS and CDR2 is YFSETQ. The specimen was PBMCs or a T cell subset sorted from them (not recorded which). This clonotype originated in an adult woman who had mild COVID-19 (a few samples of this study predate the infection). Cell type and time point are not known. This chain uses TRBV5-1 with TRBJ2-7; D perhaps matches TRBD1 (5 bases). The CDR3, as DNA: TGCGCCAGCAGCCAAGGACACTCCTACGAGCAGTACTTC. This sequence encodes CASSQGHSYEQYF.